This T cell receptor (beta chain) was sequenced in a study of monozygotic twins with inflammatory bowel disease. Study-level points and caveats: IBD-affected twins scored below their healthy co-twins in TCRbeta diversity (inverse Simpson).

The authors used about 3,500 ng of total RNA per TCR library. TCRalpha and TCRbeta cDNA went through two nested PCRs of approximately 17 and 9 cycles. TCRdb re-called the 5' RACE reads; one entry per CDR3 protein, DNA not given. This table lists more than 300,000 distinct CDR3 sequences. As for this clonotype: Its antigen is still unknown.

Looked up from germline, CDR1 is SGHRS and CDR2 is YFSETQ. The CDR3 consists of 17 residues. Sequenced input: blood. V is TRBV5-1 and J is TRBJ1-6; checking the TCRdb D call of TRBD1 is not possible without DNA. The origin of this receptor is a human donor with ulcerative colitis or Crohn's disease, or a healthy co-twin of an affected twin (not recorded which). Here the CDR3 reads CASSLAWGQGPNSPLHF.